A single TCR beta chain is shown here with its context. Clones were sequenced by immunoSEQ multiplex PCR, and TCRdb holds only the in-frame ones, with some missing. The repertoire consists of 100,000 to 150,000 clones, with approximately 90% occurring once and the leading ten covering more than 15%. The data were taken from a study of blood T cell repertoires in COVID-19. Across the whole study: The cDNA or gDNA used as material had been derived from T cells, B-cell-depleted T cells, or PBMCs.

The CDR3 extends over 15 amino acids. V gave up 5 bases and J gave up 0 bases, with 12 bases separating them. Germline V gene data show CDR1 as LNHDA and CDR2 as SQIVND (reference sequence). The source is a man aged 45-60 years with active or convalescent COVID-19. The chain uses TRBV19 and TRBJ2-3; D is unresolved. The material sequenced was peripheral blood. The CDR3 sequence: CASSSVALSTDTQYF. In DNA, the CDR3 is TGTGCCAGTAGTTCAGTAGCCCTTAGCACAGATACGCAGTATTTT.